This TCR beta chain came from a study of patients and donors after allogeneic stem cell transplantation. TCRdb ran MiXCR on the RT-PCR reads and lists one entry per CDR3 protein. The data show fewer than 250,000 distinct CDR3 sequences, about 14% seen once. The CDR3 spans 14 residues. Looked up from germline, CDR1 is SGHRS and CDR2 is YFSETQ. V gave up 5 bases and J gave up 3 bases; unmatched junction bases: 6. Sequences were obtained from blood, either unsorted or a sorted T cell fraction (not recorded which). This receptor was identified in a human donor who was either an allogeneic HSCT recipient or a stem cell or donor lymphocyte infusion donor (not recorded which). It is not recorded whose cells these are; they may come from a transplant donor. The rearrangement joins TRBV5-1 to TRBJ2-7; 9 bases match TRBD1. This CDR3 reads CASRAGTGNYEQYF. The DNA of the CDR3 is TGCGCCAGCAGGGCAGGGACAGGGAACTACGAGCAGTACTTC.